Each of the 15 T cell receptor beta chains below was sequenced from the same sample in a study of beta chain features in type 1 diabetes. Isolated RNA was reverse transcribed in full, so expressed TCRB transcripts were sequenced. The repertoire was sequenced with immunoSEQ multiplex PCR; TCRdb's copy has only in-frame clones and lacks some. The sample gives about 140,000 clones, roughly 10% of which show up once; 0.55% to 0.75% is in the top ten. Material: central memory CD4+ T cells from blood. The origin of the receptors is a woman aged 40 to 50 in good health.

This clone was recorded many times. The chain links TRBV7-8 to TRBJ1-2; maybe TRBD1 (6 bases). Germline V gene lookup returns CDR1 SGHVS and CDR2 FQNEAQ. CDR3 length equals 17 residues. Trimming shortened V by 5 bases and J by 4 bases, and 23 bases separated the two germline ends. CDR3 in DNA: TGTGCCAGCAGCCCGGTTGTCATATTAGGGGGTCCCTATGGCTACACCTTC. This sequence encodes CASSPVVILGGPYGYTF.

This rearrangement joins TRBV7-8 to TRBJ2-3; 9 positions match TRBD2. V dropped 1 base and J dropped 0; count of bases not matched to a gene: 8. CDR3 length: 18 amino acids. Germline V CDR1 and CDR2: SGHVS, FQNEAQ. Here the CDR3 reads CASSLVLRLAGSTDTQYF. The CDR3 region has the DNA TGTGCCAGCAGCTTAGTGCTTAGGCTAGCGGGAAGCACAGATACGCAGTATTTT.

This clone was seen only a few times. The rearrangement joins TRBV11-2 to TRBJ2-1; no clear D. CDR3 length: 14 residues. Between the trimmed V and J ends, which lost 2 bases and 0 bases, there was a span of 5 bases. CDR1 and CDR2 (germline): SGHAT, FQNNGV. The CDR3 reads CASSLSGSYNEQFF. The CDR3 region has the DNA TGTGCCAGCAGCTTATCGGGCTCCTACAATGAGCAGTTCTTC.

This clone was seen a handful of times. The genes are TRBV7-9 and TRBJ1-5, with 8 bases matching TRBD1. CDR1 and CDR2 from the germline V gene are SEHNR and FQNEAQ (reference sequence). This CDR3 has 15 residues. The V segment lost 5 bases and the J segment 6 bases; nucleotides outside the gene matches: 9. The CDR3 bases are TGTGCCAGCAGCAGCGGACAGGGTGACGGTCAGCCCCAGCATTTT. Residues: CASSSGQGDGQPQHF.

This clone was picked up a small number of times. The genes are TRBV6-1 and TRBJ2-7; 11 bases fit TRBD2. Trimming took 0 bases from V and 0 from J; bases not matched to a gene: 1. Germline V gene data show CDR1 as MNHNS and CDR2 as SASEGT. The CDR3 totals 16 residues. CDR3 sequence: CASSEAGTSGSYEQYF. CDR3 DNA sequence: TGTGCCAGCAGTGAAGCCGGGACTAGCGGCTCCTACGAGCAGTACTTC.

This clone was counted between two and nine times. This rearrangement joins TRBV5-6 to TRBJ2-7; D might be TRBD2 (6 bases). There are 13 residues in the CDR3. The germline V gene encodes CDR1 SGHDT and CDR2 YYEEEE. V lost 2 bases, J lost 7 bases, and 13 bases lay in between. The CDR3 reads CASSLGWSGEQYF. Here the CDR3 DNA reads TGTGCCAGCAGCTTAGGGTGGAGCGGGGAGCAGTACTTC.

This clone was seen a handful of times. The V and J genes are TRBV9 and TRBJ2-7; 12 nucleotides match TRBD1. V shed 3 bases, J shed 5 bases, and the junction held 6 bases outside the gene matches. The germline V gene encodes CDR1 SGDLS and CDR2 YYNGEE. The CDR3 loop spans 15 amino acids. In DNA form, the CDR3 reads TGTGCCAGCAGCGCCCGGGACAGGGGGCACGACGAGCAGTACTTC. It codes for CASSARDRGHDEQYF.

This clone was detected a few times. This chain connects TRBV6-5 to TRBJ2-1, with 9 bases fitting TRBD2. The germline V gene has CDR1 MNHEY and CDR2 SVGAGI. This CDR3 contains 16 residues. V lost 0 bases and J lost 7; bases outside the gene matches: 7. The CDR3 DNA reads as TGTGCCAGCAGTTACTCTGCGGGGGGGATATCAAATGAGCAGTTCTTC. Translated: CASSYSAGGISNEQFF.

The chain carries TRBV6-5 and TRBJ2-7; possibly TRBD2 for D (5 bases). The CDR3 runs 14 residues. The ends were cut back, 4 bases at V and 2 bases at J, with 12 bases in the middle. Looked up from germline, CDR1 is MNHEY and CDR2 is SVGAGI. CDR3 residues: CASSSMRDTYEQYF. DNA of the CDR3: TGTGCCAGCAGTTCCATGAGGGATACCTACGAGCAGTACTTC.

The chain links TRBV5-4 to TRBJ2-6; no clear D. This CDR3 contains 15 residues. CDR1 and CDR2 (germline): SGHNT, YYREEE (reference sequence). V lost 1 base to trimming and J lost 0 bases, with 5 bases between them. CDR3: CASSLLASGANVLTF. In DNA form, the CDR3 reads TGTGCCAGCAGCTTGCTGGCCTCTGGGGCCAACGTCCTGACTTTC.

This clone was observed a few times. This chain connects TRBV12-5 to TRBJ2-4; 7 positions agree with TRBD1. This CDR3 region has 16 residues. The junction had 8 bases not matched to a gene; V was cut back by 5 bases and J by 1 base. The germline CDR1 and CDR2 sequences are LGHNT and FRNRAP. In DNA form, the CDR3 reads TGTGCTAGTGGTGGCCGGGACAGTGGGGCCAAAAACATTCAGTACTTC. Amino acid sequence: CASGGRDSGAKNIQYF.

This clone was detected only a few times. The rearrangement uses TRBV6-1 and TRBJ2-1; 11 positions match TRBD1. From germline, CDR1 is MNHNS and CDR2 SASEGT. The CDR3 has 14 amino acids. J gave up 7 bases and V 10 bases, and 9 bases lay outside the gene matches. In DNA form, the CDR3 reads TGTGCCATCACACCGGGACAGGGGGTAAATGAGCAGTTCTTC. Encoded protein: CAITPGQGVNEQFF.

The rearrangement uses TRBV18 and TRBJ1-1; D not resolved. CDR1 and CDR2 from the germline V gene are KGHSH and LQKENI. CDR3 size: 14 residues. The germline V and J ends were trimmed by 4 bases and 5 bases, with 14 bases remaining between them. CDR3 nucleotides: TGTGCCAGCTCACGCGACACACTCAATACTGAAGCTTTCTTT. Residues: CASSRDTLNTEAFF.

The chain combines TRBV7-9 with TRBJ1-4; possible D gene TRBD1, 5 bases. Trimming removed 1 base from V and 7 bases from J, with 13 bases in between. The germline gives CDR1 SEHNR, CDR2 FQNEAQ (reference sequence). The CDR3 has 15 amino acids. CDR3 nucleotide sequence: TGTGCCAGCAGCTTAGGGGCACAGGCAGGTGAAAAACTGTTTTTT. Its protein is CASSLGAQAGEKLFF.

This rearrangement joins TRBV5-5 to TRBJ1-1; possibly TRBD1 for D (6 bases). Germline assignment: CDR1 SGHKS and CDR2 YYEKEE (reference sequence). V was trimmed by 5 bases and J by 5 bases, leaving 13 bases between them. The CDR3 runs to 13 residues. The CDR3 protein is CASSLQGQTEAFF. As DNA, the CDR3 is TGTGCCAGCAGTTTACAGGGTCAGACTGAAGCTTTCTTT.